This T cell receptor (beta chain) was captured by sequencing in a study of cytomegalovirus exposure and HLA in healthy donors. General observations from the study: Specific recognition of CMV antigens was confirmed in vitro for a few chains (all CMV-associated). Accurate HLA-A and HLA-B prediction from TCR beta sequences was reported for most subjects.

Comments on this clone: Antigen specificity is unknown.

CDR3 length: 17 residues. Vbeta (60) and Jbeta (13) primers were used in the PCR. Produced via immunoSEQ multiplex PCR; TCRdb's table is partial and in-frame only. The top ten clones hold 6.3% of a sample with around 50,000 clones, about 70% of them seen once. The clonotype originates from a man in his thirties or forties in good health and CMV-seronegative. This rearrangement joins TRBV21-1 to TRBJ1-1; the table assigns TRBD1, which was not confirmed against the DNA. TRBV21-1 is annotated as a pseudogene. The sample comprised PBMCs. CDR3 sequence reads: CASSKGRDRKGYTEAFF. As DNA, the CDR3 is TGTGCCAGCAGCAAAGGGAGGGACAGGAAGGGTTACACTGAAGCTTTCTTT.